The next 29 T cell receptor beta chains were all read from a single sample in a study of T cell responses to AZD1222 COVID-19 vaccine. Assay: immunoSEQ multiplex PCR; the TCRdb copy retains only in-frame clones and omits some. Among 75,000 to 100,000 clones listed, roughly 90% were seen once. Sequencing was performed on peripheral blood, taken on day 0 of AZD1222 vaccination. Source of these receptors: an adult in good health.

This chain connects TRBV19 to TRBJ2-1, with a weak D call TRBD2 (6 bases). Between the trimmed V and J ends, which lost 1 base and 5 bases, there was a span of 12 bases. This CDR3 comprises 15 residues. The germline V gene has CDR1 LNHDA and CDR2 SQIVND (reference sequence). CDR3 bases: TGTGCCAGTAGTATAGGGAGTTGGGGGGACAATGAGCAGTTCTTC. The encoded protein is CASSIGSWGDNEQFF.

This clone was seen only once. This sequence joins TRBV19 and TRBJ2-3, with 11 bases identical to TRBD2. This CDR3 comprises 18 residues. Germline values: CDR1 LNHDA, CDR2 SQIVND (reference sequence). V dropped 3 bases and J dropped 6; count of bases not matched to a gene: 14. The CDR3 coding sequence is TGTGCCAGTAGTATCGCTTCTACTACTAGCGGGAGTCACGATACGCAGTATTTT. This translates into CASSIASTTSGSHDTQYF.

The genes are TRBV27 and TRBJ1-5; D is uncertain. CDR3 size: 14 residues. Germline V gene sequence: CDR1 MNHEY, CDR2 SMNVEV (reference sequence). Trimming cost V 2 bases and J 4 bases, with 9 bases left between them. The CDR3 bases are TGTGCCAGCAGTTTAGAAGCCAGGAATCAGCCCCAGCATTTT. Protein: CASSLEARNQPQHF.

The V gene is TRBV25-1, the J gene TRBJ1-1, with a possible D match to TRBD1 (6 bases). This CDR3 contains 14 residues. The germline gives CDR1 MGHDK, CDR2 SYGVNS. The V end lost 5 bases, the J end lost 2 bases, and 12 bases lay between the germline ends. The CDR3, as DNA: TGTGCCAGCAGTCCGTGGGACATAAACACTGAAGCTTTCTTT. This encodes CASSPWDINTEAFF. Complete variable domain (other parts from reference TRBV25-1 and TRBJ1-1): EADIYQTPRYLVIGTGKKITLECSQTMGHDKMYWYQQDPGMELHLIHYSYGVNSTEKGDLSSESTVSRIRTEHFPLTLESARPSHTSQYLCASSPWDINTEAFFGQGTRLTVV.

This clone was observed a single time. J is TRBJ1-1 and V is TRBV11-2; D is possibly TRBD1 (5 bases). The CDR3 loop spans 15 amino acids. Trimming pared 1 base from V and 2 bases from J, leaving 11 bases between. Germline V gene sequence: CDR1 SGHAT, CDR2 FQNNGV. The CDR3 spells CASSLVAGLNTEAFF. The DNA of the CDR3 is TGTGCCAGCAGCTTAGTAGCAGGGTTAAACACTGAAGCTTTCTTT.

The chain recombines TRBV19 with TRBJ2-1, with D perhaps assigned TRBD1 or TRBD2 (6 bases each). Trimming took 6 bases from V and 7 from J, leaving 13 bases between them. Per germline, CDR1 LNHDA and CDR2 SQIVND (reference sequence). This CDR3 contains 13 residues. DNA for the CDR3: TGTGCCAGTAGGGACCGGGGGCAAAATGAGCAGTTCTTC. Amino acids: CASRDRGQNEQFF. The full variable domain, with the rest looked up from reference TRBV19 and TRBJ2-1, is DGGITQSPKYLFRKEGQNVTLSCEQNLNHDAMYWYRQDPGQGLRLIYYSQIVNDFQKGDIAEGYSVSREKKESFPLTVTSAQKNPTAFYLCASRDRGQNEQFFGPGTRLTVL.

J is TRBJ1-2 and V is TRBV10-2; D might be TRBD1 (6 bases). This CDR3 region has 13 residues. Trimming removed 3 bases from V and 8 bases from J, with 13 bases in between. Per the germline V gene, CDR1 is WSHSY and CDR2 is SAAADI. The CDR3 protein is CASSEDTGSGYTF. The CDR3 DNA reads TGCGCCAGCAGTGAAGATACAGGGAGCGGCTACACCTTC.

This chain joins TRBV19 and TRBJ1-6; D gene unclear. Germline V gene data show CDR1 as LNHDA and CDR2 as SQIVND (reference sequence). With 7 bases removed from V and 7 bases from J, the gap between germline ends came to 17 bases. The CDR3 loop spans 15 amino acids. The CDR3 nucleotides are TGTGCCAGTACCCTATCTGGGTCCGGGAATTCACCCCTCCACTTT. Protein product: CASTLSGSGNSPLHF.

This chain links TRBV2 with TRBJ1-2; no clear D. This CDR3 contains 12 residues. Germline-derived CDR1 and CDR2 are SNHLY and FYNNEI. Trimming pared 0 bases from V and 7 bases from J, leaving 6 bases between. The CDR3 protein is CASSEAPVGYTF. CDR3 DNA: TGTGCCAGCAGTGAAGCGCCGGTTGGCTACACCTTC.

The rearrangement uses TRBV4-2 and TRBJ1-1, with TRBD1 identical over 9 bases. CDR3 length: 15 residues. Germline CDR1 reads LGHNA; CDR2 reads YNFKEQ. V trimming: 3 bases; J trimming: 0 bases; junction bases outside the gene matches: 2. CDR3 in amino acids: CASSHDRGMNTEAFF. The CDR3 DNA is TGTGCCAGCAGCCACGACAGGGGGATGAACACTGAAGCTTTCTTT.

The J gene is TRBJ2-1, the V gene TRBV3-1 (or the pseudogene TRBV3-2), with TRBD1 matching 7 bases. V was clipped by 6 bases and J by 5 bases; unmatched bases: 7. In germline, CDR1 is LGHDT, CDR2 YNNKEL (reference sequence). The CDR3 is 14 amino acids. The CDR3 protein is CASRRGGGDNEQFF. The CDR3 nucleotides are TGTGCCAGCAGAAGAGGGGGCGGAGACAATGAGCAGTTCTTC.

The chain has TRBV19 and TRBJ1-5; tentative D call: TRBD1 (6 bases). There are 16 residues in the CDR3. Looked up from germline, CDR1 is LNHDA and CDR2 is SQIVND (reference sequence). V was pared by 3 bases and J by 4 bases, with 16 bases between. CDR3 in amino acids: CASSMAPGTRNQPQHF. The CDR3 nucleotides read TGTGCCAGTAGTATGGCCCCAGGGACACGGAATCAGCCCCAGCATTTT.

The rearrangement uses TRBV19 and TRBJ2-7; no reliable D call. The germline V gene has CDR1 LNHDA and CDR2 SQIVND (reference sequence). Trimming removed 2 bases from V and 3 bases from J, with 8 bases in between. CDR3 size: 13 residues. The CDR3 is CASSITANYEQYF. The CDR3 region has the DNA TGTGCCAGTAGTATAACAGCAAACTACGAGCAGTACTTC.

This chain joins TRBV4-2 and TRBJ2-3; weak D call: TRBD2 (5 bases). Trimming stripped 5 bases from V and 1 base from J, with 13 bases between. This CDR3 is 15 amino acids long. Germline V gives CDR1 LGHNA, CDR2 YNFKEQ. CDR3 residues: CASSSRESRTDTQYF. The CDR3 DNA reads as TGTGCCAGCAGCTCGAGGGAGTCACGCACAGATACGCAGTATTTT.

The CDR3 region has the DNA TGTGCCAGTAGTTGGACAGCGGGAGACTACGAGCAGTACTTC. Translating it yields CASSWTAGDYEQYF. This rearrangement joins TRBV19 to TRBJ2-7, with 8 bases identical to TRBD2. V shed 5 bases, J shed 3 bases, and the junction held 6 bases outside the gene matches. This CDR3 contains 14 residues. Germline CDR1 LNHDA, CDR2 SQIVND (reference sequence).

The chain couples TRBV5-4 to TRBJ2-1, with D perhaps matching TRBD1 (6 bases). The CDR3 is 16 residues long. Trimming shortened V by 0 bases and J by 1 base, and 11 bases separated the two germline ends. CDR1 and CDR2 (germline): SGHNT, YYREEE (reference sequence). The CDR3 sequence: CASSLAQGSSYNEQFF. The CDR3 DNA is TGTGCCAGCAGCTTGGCCCAGGGGTCTTCCTACAATGAGCAGTTCTTC. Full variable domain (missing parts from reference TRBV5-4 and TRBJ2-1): ETGVTQSPTHLIKTRGQQVTLRCSSQSGHNTVSWYQQALGQGPQFIFQYYREEENGRGNFPPRFSGLQFPNYSSELNVNALELDDSALYLCASSLAQGSSYNEQFFGPGTRLTVL.

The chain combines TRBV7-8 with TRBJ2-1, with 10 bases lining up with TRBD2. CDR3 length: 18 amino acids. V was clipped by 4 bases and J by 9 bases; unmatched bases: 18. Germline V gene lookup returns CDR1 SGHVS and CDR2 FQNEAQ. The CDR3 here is CASSSLTVGLAMSGEQFF. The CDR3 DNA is TGTGCCAGCAGCTCCCTTACCGTGGGACTAGCGATGTCTGGTGAGCAGTTCTTC.

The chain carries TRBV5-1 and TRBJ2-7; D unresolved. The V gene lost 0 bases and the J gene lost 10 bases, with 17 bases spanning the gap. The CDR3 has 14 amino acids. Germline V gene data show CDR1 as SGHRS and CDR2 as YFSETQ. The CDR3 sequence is CASSLGGPVPGQYF. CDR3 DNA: TGCGCCAGCAGCTTGGGGGGTCCTGTTCCCGGACAGTACTTC.

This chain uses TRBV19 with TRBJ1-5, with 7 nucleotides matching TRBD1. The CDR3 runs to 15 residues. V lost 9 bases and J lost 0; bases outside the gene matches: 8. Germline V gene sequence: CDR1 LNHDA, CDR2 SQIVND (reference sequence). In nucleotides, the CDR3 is TGTGCCAGCAGGGGGTCCCTTTATAGCAATCAGCCCCAGCATTTT. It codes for CASRGSLYSNQPQHF.

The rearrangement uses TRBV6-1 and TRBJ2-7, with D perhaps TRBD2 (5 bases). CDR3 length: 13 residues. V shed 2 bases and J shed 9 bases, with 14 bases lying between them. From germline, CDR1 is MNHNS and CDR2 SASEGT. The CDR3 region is CASSEIRKEGQYF. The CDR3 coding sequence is TGTGCCAGCAGTGAAATCCGGAAAGAGGGGCAGTACTTC.

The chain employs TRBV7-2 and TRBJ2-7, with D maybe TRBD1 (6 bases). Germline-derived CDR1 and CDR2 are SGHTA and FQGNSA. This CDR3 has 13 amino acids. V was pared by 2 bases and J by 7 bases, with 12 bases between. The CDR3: CASSLPHREEQYF. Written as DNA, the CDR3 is TGTGCCAGCAGCTTACCGCACAGGGAAGAGCAGTACTTC.

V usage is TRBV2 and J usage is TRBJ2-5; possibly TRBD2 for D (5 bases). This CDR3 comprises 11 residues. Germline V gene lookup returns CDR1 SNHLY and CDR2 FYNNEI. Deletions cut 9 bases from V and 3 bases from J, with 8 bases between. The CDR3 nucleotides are TGTGCCAGGCGGGCCGAAGAGACCCAGTACTTC. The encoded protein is CARRAEETQYF.

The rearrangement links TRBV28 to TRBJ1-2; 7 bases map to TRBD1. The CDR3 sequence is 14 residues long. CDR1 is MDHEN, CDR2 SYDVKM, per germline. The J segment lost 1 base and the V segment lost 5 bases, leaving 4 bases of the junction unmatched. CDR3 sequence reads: CASSTGTDNYGYTF. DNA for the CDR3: TGTGCCAGCAGTACCGGGACAGATAACTATGGCTACACCTTC.

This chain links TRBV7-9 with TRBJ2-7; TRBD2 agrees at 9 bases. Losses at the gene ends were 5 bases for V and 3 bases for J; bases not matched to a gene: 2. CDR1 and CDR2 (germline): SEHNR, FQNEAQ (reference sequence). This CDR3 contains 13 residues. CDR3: CASSPSGDYEQYF. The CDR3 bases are TGTGCCAGCAGCCCTAGCGGGGACTACGAGCAGTACTTC.

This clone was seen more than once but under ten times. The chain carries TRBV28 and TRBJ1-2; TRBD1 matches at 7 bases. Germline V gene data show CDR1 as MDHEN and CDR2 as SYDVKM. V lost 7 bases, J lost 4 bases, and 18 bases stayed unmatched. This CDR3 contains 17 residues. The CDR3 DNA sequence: TGTGCCAGCAATCCGCGTTATGACAGGGTCTTTGGCTATGGCTACACCTTC. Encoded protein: CASNPRYDRVFGYGYTF.

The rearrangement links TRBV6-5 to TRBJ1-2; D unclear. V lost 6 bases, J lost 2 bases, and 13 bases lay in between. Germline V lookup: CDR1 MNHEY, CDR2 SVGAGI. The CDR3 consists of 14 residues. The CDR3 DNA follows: TGTGCCAGCAGCGATTACACGGGGAACTATGGCTACACCTTC. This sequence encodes CASSDYTGNYGYTF.

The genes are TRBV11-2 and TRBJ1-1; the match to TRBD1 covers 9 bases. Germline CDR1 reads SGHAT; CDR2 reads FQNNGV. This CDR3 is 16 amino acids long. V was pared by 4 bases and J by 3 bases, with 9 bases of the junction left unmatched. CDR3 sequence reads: CASSSQIRDRDTEAFF. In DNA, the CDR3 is TGTGCCAGCAGCTCGCAGATCCGGGACAGGGACACTGAAGCTTTCTTT.

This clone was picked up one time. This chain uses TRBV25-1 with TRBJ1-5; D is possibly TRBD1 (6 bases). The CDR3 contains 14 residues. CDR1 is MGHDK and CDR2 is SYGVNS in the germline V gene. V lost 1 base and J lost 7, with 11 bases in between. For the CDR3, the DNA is TGTGCCAGCAGTGAATGGACAGTAGGACAGCCCCAGCATTTT. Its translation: CASSEWTVGQPQHF.

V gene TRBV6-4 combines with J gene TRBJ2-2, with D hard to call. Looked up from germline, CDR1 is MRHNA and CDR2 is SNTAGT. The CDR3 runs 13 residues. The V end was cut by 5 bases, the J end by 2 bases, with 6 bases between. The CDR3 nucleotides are TGTGCCAGCAGTCCATATAACACCGGGGAGCTGTTTTTT. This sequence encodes CASSPYNTGELFF.